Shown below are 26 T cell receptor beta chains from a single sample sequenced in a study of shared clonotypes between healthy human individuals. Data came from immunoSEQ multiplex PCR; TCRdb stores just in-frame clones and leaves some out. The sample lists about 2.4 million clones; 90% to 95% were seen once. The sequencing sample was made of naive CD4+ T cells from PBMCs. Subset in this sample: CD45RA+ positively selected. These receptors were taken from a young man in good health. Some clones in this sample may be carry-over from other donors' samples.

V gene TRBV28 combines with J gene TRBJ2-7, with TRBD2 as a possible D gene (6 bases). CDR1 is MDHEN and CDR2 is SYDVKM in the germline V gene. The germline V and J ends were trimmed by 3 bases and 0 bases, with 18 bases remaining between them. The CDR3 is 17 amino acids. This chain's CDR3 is CASSFPLTAGGSYEQYF. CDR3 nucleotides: TGTGCCAGCAGTTTCCCCTTAACAGCCGGGGGCTCCTACGAGCAGTACTTC.

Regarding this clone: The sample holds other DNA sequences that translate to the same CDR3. CDR3 coding DNA: TGTGCCAGCAGTTTAAGCGCTGGAAACACCATATATTTT. Its translation: CASSLSAGNTIYF. The chain recombines TRBV28 with TRBJ1-3; the D is unclear. The germline V gene encodes CDR1 MDHEN and CDR2 SYDVKM. CDR3 length equals 13 residues. Trimming shortened V by 2 bases and J by 2 bases, and 4 bases separated the two germline ends.

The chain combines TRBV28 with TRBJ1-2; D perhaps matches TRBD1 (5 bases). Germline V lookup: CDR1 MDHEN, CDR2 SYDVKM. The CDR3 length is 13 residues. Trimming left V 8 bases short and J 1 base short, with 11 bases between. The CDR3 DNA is TGTGCCAGCTGGGGCGGGATTAACTATGGCTACACCTTC. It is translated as CASWGGINYGYTF.

DNA for the CDR3: TGCGCCAGCAGTGAGGGACTAGCGAGGACAGATACGCAGTATTTT. Protein product: CASSEGLARTDTQYF. The V and J genes are TRBV10-2 and TRBJ2-3; 9 bases are a match to TRBD2. This CDR3 comprises 15 residues. V lost 2 bases to trimming and J lost 3 bases; unmatched junction nucleotides: 3. Germline assignment: CDR1 WSHSY and CDR2 SAAADI.

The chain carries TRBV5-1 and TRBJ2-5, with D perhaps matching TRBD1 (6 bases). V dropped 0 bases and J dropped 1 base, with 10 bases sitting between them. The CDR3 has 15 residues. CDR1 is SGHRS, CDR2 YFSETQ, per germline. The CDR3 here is CASSLGTVPQETQYF. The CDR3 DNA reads TGCGCCAGCAGCTTGGGGACAGTACCCCAAGAGACCCAGTACTTC.

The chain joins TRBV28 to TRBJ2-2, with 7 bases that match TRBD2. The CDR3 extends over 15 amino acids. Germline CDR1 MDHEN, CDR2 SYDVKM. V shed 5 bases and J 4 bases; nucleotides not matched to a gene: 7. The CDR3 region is CASSTPSGGTGELFF. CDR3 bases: TGTGCCAGCAGTACCCCGTCGGGGGGCACCGGGGAGCTGTTTTTT.

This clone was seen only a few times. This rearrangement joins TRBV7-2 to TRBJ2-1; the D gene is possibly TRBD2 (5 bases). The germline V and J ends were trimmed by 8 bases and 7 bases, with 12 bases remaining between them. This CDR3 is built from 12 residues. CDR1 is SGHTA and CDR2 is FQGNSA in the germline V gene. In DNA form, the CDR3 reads TGTGCCAGCCGGGGAGAGGGTAATGAGCAGTTCTTC. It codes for CASRGEGNEQFF.

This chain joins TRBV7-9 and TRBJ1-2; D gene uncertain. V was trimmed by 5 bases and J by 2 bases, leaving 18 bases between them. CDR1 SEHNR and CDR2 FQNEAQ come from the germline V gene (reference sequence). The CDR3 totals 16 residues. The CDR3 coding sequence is TGTGCCAGCAGCCCCACCACCGCGGGGTCGAACTATGGCTACACCTTC. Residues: CASSPTTAGSNYGYTF.

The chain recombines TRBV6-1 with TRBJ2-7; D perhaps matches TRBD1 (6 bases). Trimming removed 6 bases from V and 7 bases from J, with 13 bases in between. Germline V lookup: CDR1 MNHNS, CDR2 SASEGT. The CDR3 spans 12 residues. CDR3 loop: CASRKPTGEQYF. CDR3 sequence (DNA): TGTGCCAGCAGAAAACCGACAGGAGAGCAGTACTTC.

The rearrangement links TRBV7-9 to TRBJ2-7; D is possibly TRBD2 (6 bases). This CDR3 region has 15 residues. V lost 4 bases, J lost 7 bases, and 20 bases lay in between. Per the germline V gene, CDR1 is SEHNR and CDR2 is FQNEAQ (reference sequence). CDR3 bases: TGTGCCAGCAGCTCTGACGGGACTCACCGACGGGAGCAGTACTTC. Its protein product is CASSSDGTHRREQYF.

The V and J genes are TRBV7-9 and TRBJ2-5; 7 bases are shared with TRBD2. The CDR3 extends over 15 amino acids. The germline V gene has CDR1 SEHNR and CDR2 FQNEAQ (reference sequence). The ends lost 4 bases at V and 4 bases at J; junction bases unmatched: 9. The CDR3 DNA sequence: TGTGCCAGCAGCTCGGCTCGCGGCGGGAGAGAGACCCAGTACTTC. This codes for CASSSARGGRETQYF. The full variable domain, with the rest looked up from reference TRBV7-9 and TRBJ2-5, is DTGVSQNPRHKITKRGQNVTFRCDPISEHNRLYWYRQTLGQGPEFLTYFQNEAQLEKSRLLSDRFSAERPKGSFSTLEIQRTEQGDSAMYLCASSSARGGRETQYFGPGTRLLVL.

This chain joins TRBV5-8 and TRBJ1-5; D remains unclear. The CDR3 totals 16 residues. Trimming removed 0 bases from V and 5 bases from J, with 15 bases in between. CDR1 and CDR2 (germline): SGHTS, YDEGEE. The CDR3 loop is CASSLDGPSDDQPQHF. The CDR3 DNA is TGTGCCAGCAGCTTGGATGGACCCTCGGACGATCAGCCCCAGCATTTT.

The CDR3: CASSYSRQKNTEAFF. CDR3 in DNA: TGTGCCAGCAGTTACTCCCGCCAGAAGAACACTGAAGCTTTCTTT. The chain joins TRBV6-5 to TRBJ1-1, with D unclear. The CDR3 extends over 15 amino acids. CDR1 and CDR2 from the germline V gene are MNHEY and SVGAGI. Trimming shortened V by 0 bases and J by 1 base, and 9 bases separated the two germline ends.

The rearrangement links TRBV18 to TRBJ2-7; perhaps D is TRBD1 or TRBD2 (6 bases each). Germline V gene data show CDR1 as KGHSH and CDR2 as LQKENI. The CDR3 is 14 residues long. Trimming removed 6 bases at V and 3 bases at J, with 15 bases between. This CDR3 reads CASSRAEGVYEQYF. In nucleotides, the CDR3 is TGTGCCAGCTCGCGGGCGGAGGGGGTCTACGAGCAGTACTTC.

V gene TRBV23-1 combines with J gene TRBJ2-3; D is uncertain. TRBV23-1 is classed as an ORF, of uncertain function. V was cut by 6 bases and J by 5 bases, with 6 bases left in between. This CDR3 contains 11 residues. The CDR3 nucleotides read TGCGCCAGCAGGTACGGAGATACGCAGTATTTT. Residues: CASRYGDTQYF.

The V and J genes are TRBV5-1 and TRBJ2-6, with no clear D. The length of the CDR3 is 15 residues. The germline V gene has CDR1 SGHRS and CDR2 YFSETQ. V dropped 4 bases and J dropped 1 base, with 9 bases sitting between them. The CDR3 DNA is TGCGCCAGCAGCCCTACAGAATCTGGGGCCAACGTCCTGACTTTC. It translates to CASSPTESGANVLTF.

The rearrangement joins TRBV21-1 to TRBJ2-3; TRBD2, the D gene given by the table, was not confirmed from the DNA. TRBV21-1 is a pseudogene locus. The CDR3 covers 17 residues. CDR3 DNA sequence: TGTGCCAGCAGCGGTGGCGGGGTACCAACCTCCACCGATACGCAGTATTTT. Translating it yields CASSGGGVPTSTDTQYF.

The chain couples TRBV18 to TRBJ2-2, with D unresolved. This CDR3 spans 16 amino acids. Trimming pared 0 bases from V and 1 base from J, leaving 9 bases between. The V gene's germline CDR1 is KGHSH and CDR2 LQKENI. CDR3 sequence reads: CASSPPSQQNTGELFF. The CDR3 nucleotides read TGTGCCAGCTCACCACCGTCGCAACAGAACACCGGGGAGCTGTTTTTT.

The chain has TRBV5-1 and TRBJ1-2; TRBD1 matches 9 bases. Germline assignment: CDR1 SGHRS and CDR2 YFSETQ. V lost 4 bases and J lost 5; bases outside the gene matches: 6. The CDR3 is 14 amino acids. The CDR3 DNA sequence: TGCGCCAGCAGCCGGGGACAGGGTGGGTATGGCTACACCTTC. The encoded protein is CASSRGQGGYGYTF.

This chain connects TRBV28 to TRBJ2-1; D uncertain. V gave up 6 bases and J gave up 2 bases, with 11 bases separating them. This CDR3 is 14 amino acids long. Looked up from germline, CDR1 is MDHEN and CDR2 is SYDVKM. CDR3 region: CASRRPTPYNEQFF. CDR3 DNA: TGTGCCAGCAGAAGGCCTACGCCCTACAATGAGCAGTTCTTC. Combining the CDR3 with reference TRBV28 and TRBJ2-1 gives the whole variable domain DVKVTQSSRYLVKRTGEKVFLECVQDMDHENMFWYRQDPGLGLRLIYFSYDVKMKEKGDIPEGYSVSREKKERFSLILESASTNQTSMYLCASRRPTPYNEQFFGPGTRLTVL.

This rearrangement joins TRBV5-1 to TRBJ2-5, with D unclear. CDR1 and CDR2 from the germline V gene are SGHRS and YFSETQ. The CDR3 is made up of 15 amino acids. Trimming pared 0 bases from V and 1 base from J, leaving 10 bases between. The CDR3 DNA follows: TGCGCCAGCAGCTTGGCCGGTATGGGCCAAGAGACCCAGTACTTC. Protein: CASSLAGMGQETQYF.

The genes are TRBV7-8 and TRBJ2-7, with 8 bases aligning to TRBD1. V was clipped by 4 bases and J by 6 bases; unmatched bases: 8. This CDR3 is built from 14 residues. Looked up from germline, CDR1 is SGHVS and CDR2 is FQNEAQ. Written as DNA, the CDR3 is TGTGCCAGCAGCTCTGAGAGAGACAGGGGCGAGCAGTACTTC. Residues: CASSSERDRGEQYF.

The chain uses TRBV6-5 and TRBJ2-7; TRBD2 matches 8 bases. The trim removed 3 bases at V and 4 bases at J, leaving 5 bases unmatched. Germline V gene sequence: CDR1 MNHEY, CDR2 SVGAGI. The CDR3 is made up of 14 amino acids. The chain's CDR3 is CASSYREGEYEQYF. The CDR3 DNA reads TGTGCCAGCAGTTATCGGGAGGGAGAATACGAGCAGTACTTC.

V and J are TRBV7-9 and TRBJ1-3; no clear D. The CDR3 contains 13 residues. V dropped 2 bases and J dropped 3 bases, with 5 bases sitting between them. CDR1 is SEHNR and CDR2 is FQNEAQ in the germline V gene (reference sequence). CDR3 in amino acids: CASSLSGGNTIYF. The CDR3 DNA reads TGTGCCAGCAGCTTAAGCGGTGGAAACACCATATATTTT.

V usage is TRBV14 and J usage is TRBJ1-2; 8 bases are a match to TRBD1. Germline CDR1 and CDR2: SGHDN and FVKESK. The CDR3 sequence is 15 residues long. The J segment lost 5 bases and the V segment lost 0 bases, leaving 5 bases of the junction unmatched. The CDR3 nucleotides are TGTGCCAGCAGCCAAGACAGGGGGCGCGGTTATGGCTACACCTTC. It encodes CASSQDRGRGYGYTF.

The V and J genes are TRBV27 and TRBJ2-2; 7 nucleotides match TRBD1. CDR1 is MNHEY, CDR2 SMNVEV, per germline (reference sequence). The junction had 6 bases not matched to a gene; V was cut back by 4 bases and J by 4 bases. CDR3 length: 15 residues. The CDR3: CASSSTYRGTGELFF. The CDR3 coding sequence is TGTGCCAGCAGTTCAACCTACAGGGGCACCGGGGAGCTGTTTTTT.